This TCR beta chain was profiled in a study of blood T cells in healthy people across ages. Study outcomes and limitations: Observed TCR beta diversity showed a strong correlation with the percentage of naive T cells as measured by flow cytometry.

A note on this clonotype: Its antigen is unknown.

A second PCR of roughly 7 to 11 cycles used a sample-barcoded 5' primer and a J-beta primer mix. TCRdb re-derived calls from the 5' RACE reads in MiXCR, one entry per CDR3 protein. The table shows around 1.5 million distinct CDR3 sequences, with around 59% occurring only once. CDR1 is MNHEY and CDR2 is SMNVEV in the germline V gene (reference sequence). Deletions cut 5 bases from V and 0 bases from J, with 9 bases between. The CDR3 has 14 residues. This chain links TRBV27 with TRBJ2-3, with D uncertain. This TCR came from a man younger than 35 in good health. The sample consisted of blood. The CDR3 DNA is TGTGCCAGCAGTAGCTTACGCAGCACAGATACGCAGTATTTT. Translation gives CASSSLRSTDTQYF.